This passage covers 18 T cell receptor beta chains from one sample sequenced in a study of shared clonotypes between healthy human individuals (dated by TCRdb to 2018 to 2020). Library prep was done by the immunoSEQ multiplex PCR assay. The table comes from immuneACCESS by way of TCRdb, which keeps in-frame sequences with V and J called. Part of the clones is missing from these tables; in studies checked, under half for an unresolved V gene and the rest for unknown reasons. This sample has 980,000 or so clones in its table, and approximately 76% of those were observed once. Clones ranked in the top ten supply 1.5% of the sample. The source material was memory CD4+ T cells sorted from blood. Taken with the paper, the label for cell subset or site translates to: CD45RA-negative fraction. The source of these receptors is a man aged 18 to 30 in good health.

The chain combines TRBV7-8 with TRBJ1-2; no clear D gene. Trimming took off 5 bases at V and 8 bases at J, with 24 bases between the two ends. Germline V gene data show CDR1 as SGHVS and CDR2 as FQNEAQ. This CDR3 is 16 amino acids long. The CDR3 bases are TGTGCCAGCAGCCCGAACGGGAGGAGTGCCCTGGGGGGCTACACCTTC. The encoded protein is CASSPNGRSALGGYTF.

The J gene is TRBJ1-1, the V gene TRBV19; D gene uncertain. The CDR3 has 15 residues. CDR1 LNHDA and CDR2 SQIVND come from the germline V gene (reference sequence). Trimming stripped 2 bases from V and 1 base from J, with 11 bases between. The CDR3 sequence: CASSISSLGNTEAFF. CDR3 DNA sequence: TGTGCCAGTAGTATATCGAGTCTCGGGAACACTGAAGCTTTCTTT.

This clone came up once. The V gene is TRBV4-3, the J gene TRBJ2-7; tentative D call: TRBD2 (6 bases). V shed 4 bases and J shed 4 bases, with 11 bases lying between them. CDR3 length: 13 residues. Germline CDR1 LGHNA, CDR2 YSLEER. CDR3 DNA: TGCGCCAGCAGCCCGGGACTTGGATACGAGCAGTACTTC. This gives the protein CASSPGLGYEQYF.

The CDR3 spells CASSLRGVASDTQYF. CDR3 nucleotide sequence: TGTGCCAGCAGCTTGCGGGGGGTGGCCTCAGATACGCAGTATTTT. The chain links TRBV11-2 to TRBJ2-3, with TRBD2 identical over 8 bases. Germline V lookup: CDR1 SGHAT, CDR2 FQNNGV. The CDR3 spans 15 residues. After removal of 3 bases from V and 4 bases from J, the junction contained 6 bases not matched to a gene.

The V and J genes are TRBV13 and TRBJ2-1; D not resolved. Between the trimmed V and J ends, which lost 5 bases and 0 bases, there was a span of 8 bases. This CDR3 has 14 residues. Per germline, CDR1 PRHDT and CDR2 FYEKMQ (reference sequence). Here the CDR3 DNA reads TGTGCCAGCAGCCACATCAACTCCTACAATGAGCAGTTCTTC. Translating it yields CASSHINSYNEQFF.

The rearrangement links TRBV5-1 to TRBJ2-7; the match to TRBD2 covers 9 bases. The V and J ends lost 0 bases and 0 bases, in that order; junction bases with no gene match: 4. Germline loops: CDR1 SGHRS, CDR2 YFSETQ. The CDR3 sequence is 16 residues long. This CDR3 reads CASSLATSGNSYEQYF. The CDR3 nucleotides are TGCGCCAGCAGCTTGGCGACTAGCGGTAACTCCTACGAGCAGTACTTC. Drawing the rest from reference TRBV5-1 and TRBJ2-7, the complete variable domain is KAGVTQTPRYLIKTRGQQVTLSCSPISGHRSVSWYQQTPGQGLQFLFEYFSETQRNKGNFPGRFSGRQFSNSRSEMNVSTLELGDSALYLCASSLATSGNSYEQYFGPGTRLTVT.

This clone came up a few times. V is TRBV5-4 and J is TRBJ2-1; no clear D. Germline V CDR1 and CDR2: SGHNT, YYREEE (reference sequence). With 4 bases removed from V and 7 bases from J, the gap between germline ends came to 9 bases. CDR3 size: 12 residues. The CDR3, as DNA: TGTGCCAGCAGCCGAAACGATAATGAGCAGTTCTTC. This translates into CASSRNDNEQFF.

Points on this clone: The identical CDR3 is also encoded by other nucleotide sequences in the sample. Here the CDR3 DNA reads TGTGCCAGCTCACCGCCTAGCACAGATACGCAGTATTTT. This gives the protein CASSPPSTDTQYF. The V and J genes are TRBV18 and TRBJ2-3; the D is unclear. The V gene's germline CDR1 is KGHSH and CDR2 LQKENI. Trimming cost V 3 bases and J 0 bases, with 4 bases left between them. CDR3 size: 13 residues.

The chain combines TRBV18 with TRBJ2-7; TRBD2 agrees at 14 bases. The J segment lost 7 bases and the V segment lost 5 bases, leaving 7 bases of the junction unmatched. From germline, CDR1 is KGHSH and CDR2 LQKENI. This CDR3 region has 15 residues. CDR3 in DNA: TGTGCCAGCTCAGAGGGACTAGCGGGAGTGGGGGAGCAGTACTTC. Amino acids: CASSEGLAGVGEQYF. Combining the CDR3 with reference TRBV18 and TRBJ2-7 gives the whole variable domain NAGVMQNPRHLVRRRGQEARLRCSPMKGHSHVYWYRQLPEEGLKFMVYLQKENIIDESGMPKERFSAEFPKEGPSILRIQQVVRGDSAAYFCASSEGLAGVGEQYFGPGTRLTVT.

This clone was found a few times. Written as DNA, the CDR3 is TGTGCCTGGGCGGAGAGCTCTAATCAGCCCCAGCATTTT. Protein: CAWAESSNQPQHF. The V and J genes are TRBV30 and TRBJ1-5; D remains ambiguous. The ends were cut back, 5 bases at V and 4 bases at J, with 12 bases in the middle. The CDR3 is 13 amino acids. The V gene's germline CDR1 is GTSNPN and CDR2 SVGIG (reference sequence).

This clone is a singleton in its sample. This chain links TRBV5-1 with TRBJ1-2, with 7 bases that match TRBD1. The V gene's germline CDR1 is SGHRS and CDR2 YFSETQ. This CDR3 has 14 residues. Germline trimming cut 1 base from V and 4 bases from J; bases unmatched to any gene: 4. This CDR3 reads CASSLNRGTYGYTF. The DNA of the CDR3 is TGCGCCAGCAGCTTGAACAGGGGAACCTATGGCTACACCTTC.

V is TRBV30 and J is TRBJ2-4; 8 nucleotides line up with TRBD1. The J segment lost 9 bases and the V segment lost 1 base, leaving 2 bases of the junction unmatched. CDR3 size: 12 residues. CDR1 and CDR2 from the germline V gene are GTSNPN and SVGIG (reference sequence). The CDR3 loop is CAWSGQGFIQYF. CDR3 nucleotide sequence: TGTGCCTGGAGTGGACAGGGGTTCATTCAGTACTTC.

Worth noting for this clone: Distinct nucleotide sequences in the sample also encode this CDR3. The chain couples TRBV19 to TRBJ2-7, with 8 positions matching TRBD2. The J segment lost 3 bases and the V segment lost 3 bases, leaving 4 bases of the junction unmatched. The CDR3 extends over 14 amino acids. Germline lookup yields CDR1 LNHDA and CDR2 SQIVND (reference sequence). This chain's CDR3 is CASSISTSGYEQYF. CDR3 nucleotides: TGTGCCAGTAGTATTTCCACTAGCGGCTACGAGCAGTACTTC.

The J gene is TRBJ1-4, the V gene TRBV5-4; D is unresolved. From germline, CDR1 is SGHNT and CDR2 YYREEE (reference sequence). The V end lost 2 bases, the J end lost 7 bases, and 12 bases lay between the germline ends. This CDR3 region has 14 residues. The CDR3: CASSFGSISEKLFF. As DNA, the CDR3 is TGTGCCAGCAGCTTCGGCAGCATAAGTGAAAAACTGTTTTTT.

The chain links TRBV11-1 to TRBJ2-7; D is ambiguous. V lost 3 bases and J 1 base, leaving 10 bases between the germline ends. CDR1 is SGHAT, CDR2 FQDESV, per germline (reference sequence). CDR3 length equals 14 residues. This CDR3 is CASSFFRDSYEQYF. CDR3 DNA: TGTGCCAGCAGCTTCTTCCGAGATTCCTACGAGCAGTACTTC.

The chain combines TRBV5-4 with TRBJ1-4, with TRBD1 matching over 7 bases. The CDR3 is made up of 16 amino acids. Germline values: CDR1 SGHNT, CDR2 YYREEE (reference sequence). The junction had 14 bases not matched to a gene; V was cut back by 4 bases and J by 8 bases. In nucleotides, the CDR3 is TGTGCCAGCAGCAAAACCCCGCAGGGGGGACCAGAAAAACTGTTTTTT. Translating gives CASSKTPQGGPEKLFF.

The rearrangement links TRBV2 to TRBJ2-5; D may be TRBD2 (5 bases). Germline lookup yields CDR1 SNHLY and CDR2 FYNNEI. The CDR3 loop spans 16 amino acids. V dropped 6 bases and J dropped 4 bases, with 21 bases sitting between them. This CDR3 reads CASRGEGELRAETQYF. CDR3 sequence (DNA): TGTGCCAGCAGGGGAGAGGGAGAACTCCGTGCAGAGACCCAGTACTTC.

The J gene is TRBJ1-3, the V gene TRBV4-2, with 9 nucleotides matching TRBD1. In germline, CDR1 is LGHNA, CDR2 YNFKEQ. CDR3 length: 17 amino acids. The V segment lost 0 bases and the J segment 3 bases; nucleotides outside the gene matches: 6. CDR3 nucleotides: TGTGCCAGCAGCCAAGATCTGAACAGGGGGCTTGGAAACACCATATATTTT. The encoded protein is CASSQDLNRGLGNTIYF.